Sequencing of this T cell receptor beta chain was carried out in a study of beta chain features in type 1 diabetes. Study-level findings and limits: Among patients with Type 1 diabetes, TCRB CDR3s were moderately but significantly shorter in every one of the four CD4+ subsets. Researchers reported that naive, central memory and Treg TCRB repertoires appeared more similar in patients than in healthy donors.

Using CD45RO/CCR7/CD25/CD127/CD95/CD27, CD4+ naive, central memory, regulatory and stem cell-like memory cells were sorted. Sequencing targeted expressed TCRB transcripts, as all isolated RNA had been reverse transcribed. The assay was immunoSEQ multiplex PCR, and TCRdb's table has in-frame clones only and misses some. The table has 500,000 to 650,000 clones, 9.5% to 15% seen once; the top ten hold more than 0.1%. V was pared by 1 base and J by 1 base, with 14 bases between. Germline CDR1 reads SGHTA; CDR2 reads FQGNSA. The CDR3 has 16 amino acids. This clone was observed a handful of times. Its antigen is undetermined.

V usage is TRBV7-2 and J usage is TRBJ2-7; D may match TRBD1 or TRBD2 (5 bases each). This sequence was found in a man aged 25 to 45 with type 1 diabetes. The specimen sequenced was naive CD4+ T cells from blood. CDR3 sequence: CASSLGWDPQSYEQYF. CDR3 in DNA: TGTGCCAGCAGCTTAGGCTGGGACCCTCAATCCTACGAGCAGTACTTC.